Listed here is a single TCR beta chain. The target antigen is unknown. Germline V CDR1 and CDR2: LGHNA, YSLEER. CDR3 length: 15 residues. Between the trimmed V and J ends, which lost 0 bases and 11 bases, there was a span of 17 bases. The data were produced by immunoSEQ multiplex PCR, yet TCRdb's version contains in-frame clones alone and is incomplete. The sample has under 80,000 clones; around four fifths are singletons. This sample is drawn from a study of T cell responses to AZD1222 COVID-19 vaccine. Background on the study: Some second doses came at about 4 weeks and others at about 12 weeks; these were pooled. General study results and limits: Reportedly, nearly half of unique spike TCRs recognized epitopes outside B.1.351/B.1.1.7 mutations.

The clonotype was recovered from an adult in good health. Sequencing used peripheral blood, obtained on day 0 of AZD1222 vaccination. The chain links TRBV4-3 to TRBJ2-1; D perhaps matches TRBD2 (6 bases). The CDR3 spells CASSQDGTRSDKQFF. The CDR3 nucleotides read TGCGCCAGCAGCCAAGATGGGACTCGCAGCGACAAGCAGTTCTTC.